Presented here are 22 T cell receptor beta chains from one specimen sequenced in a study of blood T cell repertoires in COVID-19. Assay used: immunoSEQ multiplex PCR; TCRdb lists only in-frame clones, some missing. The repertoire has around 310,000 clones, 85% to 90% of them found once; the top ten carry almost 9.5%. Sequenced: PBMCs or T cells enriched from blood (not recorded which). The origin of the receptors is a woman aged 25 to 39 who had recovered from COVID-19.

This clone showed up just a few times. This rearrangement joins TRBV11-3 to TRBJ2-1; no firm D call. CDR1 and CDR2 (germline): SGHNT, YENEEA. V lost 0 bases and J 7 bases, leaving 7 bases between the germline ends. The CDR3 runs to 13 residues. The CDR3 region is CASSLEGRNEQFF. CDR3 DNA sequence: TGTGCCAGCAGCTTAGAAGGCAGGAATGAGCAGTTCTTC.

The rearrangement uses TRBV27 and TRBJ1-2; 7 bases agree with TRBD1. The CDR3 is 14 amino acids. V shed 2 bases and J 4 bases; nucleotides not matched to a gene: 4. Germline V gene lookup returns CDR1 MNHEY and CDR2 SMNVEV (reference sequence). CDR3 DNA: TGTGCCAGCAGTTTAGCGGCAGGGGGCTATGGCTACACCTTC. Residues: CASSLAAGGYGYTF.

This clone showed up just once. The chain has TRBV5-1 and TRBJ2-7, with TRBD1 matching 8 bases. Germline assignment: CDR1 SGHRS and CDR2 YFSETQ. This CDR3 comprises 12 residues. V was pared by 8 bases and J by 4 bases, with 5 bases of the junction left unmatched. CDR3 residues: CASRQGLYEQYF. As DNA, the CDR3 is TGCGCCAGTCGACAGGGGTTGTACGAGCAGTACTTC.

CDR3 residues: CAWRGPVSSYEQYF. Written as DNA, the CDR3 is TGTGCCTGGAGGGGCCCGGTTAGCTCCTACGAGCAGTACTTC. The rearrangement links TRBV30 to TRBJ2-7; D is ambiguous. In germline, CDR1 is GTSNPN, CDR2 SVGIG (reference sequence). Trimming cost V 3 bases and J 0 bases, with 12 bases left between them. The CDR3 spans 14 residues.

The chain recombines TRBV6-1 with TRBJ1-5, with D possibly being TRBD1 (6 bases). Germline V gene sequence: CDR1 MNHNS, CDR2 SASEGT. CDR3 length equals 16 residues. V was trimmed by 4 bases and J by 5 bases, leaving 18 bases between them. For the CDR3, the DNA is TGTGCCAGCAGTGGGCAGGGGCCACGTCTAGATCAGCCCCAGCATTTT. It is translated as CASSGQGPRLDQPQHF.

J is TRBJ2-1 and V is TRBV10-3; the match to TRBD1 covers 10 bases. Trimming took 5 bases from V and 4 from J; bases not matched to a gene: 5. There are 15 residues in the CDR3. Germline CDR1 ENHRY, CDR2 SYGVKD. DNA of the CDR3: TGTGCCATCAGTACCGGGACAGGGGTGTACAATGAGCAGTTCTTC. Encoded protein: CAISTGTGVYNEQFF.

This clone showed up just a few times. The genes are TRBV21-1 and TRBJ2-2; the D call in the table, TRBD1, was not verified against the DNA. TRBV21-1 is described as a pseudogene. The CDR3 runs to 17 residues. CDR3 in amino acids: CASRNTGTGSVTGELFF. The DNA of the CDR3 is TGTGCCAGCAGAAATACCGGGACAGGGAGTGTCACCGGGGAGCTGTTTTTT.

The chain links TRBV11-2 to TRBJ2-1, with 9 bases matching TRBD1. J gave up 4 bases and V 3 bases, and 4 bases lay outside the gene matches. This CDR3 has 15 amino acids. Germline V lookup: CDR1 SGHAT, CDR2 FQNNGV. The CDR3 DNA reads TGTGCCAGCAGCTTCGGACAGGGGAATTACAATGAGCAGTTCTTC. Protein product: CASSFGQGNYNEQFF.

This clone was picked up a small number of times. The CDR3: CATSRDNEGYYGYTF. For the CDR3, the DNA is TGTGCCACCAGCAGAGATAATGAGGGTTACTATGGCTACACCTTC. The chain couples TRBV15 to TRBJ1-2; D is uncertain. Germline V gives CDR1 LNHNV, CDR2 YYDKDF (reference sequence). The CDR3 spans 15 residues. The germline V and J ends were trimmed by 0 bases and 3 bases, with 11 bases remaining between them.

V gene TRBV5-5 combines with J gene TRBJ2-1, with 9 bases lining up with TRBD2. The CDR3 runs 16 residues. After removal of 1 base from V and 10 bases from J, the junction contained 12 bases not matched to a gene. The germline gives CDR1 SGHKS, CDR2 YYEKEE (reference sequence). For the CDR3, the DNA is TGTGCCAGCAGCTTGTTTGAGGTTAGCGGGAGTGGGGAGCAGTTCTTC. Its translation is CASSLFEVSGSGEQFF.

The chain employs TRBV15 and TRBJ2-5; 12 bases fit TRBD2. The CDR3 sequence is 17 residues long. Trimming at V came to 2 bases and at J to 5 bases, leaving 9 bases not matched to a gene. The germline V gene encodes CDR1 LNHNV and CDR2 YYDKDF (reference sequence). CDR3 nucleotides: TGTGCCACCAGCAGACGGACTAGCGGGACGTCGGGGGAGACCCAGTACTTC. It is translated as CATSRRTSGTSGETQYF.

This chain connects TRBV11-2 to TRBJ1-5; 7 positions match TRBD1. Unmatched junction bases numbered 5, after V lost 3 bases and J lost 3 bases. Germline V gene sequence: CDR1 SGHAT, CDR2 FQNNGV. The CDR3 contains 15 residues. The CDR3 DNA reads TGTGCCAGCAGCTTTGGGACAGCCGTCAATCAGCCCCAGCATTTT. Encoded protein: CASSFGTAVNQPQHF. Supplemented by reference TRBV11-2 and TRBJ1-5, the full variable domain reads EAGVAQSPRYKIIEKRQSVAFWCNPISGHATLYWYQQILGQGPKLLIQFQNNGVVDDSQLPKDRFSAERLKGVDSTLKIQPAKLEDSAVYLCASSFGTAVNQPQHFGDGTRLSIL.

The genes are TRBV10-1 and TRBJ1-1; a weak D match, TRBD1 (5 bases). Germline V gene sequence: CDR1 WNHNN, CDR2 SYGVQD (reference sequence). The CDR3 is 12 residues long. Between the trimmed V and J ends, which lost 7 bases and 3 bases, there was a span of 9 bases. The CDR3 loop reads CASKGGDTEAFF. The CDR3 nucleotides are TGCGCCAGCAAAGGAGGGGACACTGAAGCTTTCTTT.

V usage is TRBV2 and J usage is TRBJ2-7; D is unclear. Per germline, CDR1 SNHLY and CDR2 FYNNEI. The V and J ends lost 7 bases and 10 bases respectively, with 23 bases between them. The CDR3 loop spans 14 amino acids. CDR3 in amino acids: CASTAPAVETPQYF. The DNA for the CDR3 is TGTGCCAGCACCGCCCCGGCGGTAGAAACACCCCAGTACTTC. Based on the CDR3 plus reference TRBV2 and TRBJ2-7, the full variable domain is EPEVTQTPSHQVTQMGQEVILRCVPISNHLYFYWYRQILGQKVEFLVSFYNNEISEKSEIFDDQFSVERPDGSNFTLKIRSTKLEDSAMYFCASTAPAVETPQYFGPGTRLTVT.

This clone was observed a single time. This sequence joins TRBV9 and TRBJ1-3; D gene ambiguous. The V end was cut by 0 bases, the J end by 2 bases, with 6 bases between. Germline CDR1 is SGDLS and CDR2 is YYNGEE. This CDR3 has 14 residues. The CDR3 spells CASSVGSTGNTIYF. CDR3 DNA sequence: TGTGCCAGCAGCGTAGGGAGTACTGGAAACACCATATATTTT.

V usage is TRBV4-3 and J usage is TRBJ1-3; perhaps TRBD1 as D (6 bases). The germline V gene encodes CDR1 LGHNA and CDR2 YSLEER. The CDR3 contains 16 residues. Trimming removed 1 base at V and 0 bases at J, with 10 bases between. The CDR3 nucleotides read TGCGCCAGCAGCCAAGGGGGGCTGCTCTCTGGAAACACCATATATTTT. Protein sequence: CASSQGGLLSGNTIYF.

V gene TRBV3-1 (or the pseudogene TRBV3-2) combines with J gene TRBJ2-1, with 10 bases matching TRBD1. The CDR3 consists of 14 residues. The V segment lost 4 bases and the J segment 9 bases; nucleotides outside the gene matches: 6. Germline V gene sequence: CDR1 LGHDT, CDR2 YNNKEL (reference sequence). Here the CDR3 DNA reads TGTGCCAGCAGCCGAGGGACAGGGGTAACTGAGCAGTTCTTC. It encodes CASSRGTGVTEQFF.

This clone occurred a few times. The chain carries TRBV21-1 and TRBJ2-3; the D call of TRBD1 is as the table states it, not checked on the DNA. TRBV21-1 is classified as a pseudogene. The CDR3 loop spans 16 amino acids. CDR3 region: CASSKVQGISTDTQYF. Here the CDR3 DNA reads TGTGCCAGCAGCAAAGTTCAGGGGATAAGCACAGATACGCAGTATTTT.

The chain recombines TRBV7-6 with TRBJ1-6, with TRBD1 matching over 7 bases. V was clipped by 2 bases and J by 10 bases; unmatched bases: 11. In germline, CDR1 is SGHVS, CDR2 FNYEAQ. CDR3 length: 16 residues. The DNA of the CDR3 is TGTGCCAGCAGCTTAAGTACAGGGGCTAGGGTCTCACCCCTCCACTTT. It yields the protein CASSLSTGARVSPLHF.

The chain joins TRBV27 to TRBJ1-1; a weak D match, TRBD1 (5 bases). Per the germline V gene, CDR1 is MNHEY and CDR2 is SMNVEV (reference sequence). V lost 5 bases and J 0 bases, leaving 13 bases between the germline ends. This CDR3 has 15 residues. CDR3 in amino acids: CASSSQGPLNTEAFF. The CDR3, as DNA: TGTGCCAGCAGTAGCCAGGGCCCTTTGAACACTGAAGCTTTCTTT.

This clone was seen once. V gene TRBV29-1 combines with J gene TRBJ2-7, with TRBD1 matching over 7 bases. Germline V lookup: CDR1 SQVTM, CDR2 ANQGSEA. J lost 5 bases, V lost 7 bases, and 8 bases had no gene match. The CDR3 has 12 residues. The CDR3: CSARQGINEQYF. The CDR3, as DNA: TGCAGCGCCAGACAGGGTATCAACGAGCAGTACTTC.

The chain carries TRBV7-9 and TRBJ1-2; D may be TRBD1 (6 bases). V gave up 1 base and J gave up 7 bases, with 13 bases separating them. This CDR3 contains 14 residues. The V gene's germline CDR1 is SEHNR and CDR2 FQNEAQ (reference sequence). DNA of the CDR3: TGTGCCAGCAGCTTAGAAGGTTTAGGGGGTGGCTACACCTTC. This codes for CASSLEGLGGGYTF.